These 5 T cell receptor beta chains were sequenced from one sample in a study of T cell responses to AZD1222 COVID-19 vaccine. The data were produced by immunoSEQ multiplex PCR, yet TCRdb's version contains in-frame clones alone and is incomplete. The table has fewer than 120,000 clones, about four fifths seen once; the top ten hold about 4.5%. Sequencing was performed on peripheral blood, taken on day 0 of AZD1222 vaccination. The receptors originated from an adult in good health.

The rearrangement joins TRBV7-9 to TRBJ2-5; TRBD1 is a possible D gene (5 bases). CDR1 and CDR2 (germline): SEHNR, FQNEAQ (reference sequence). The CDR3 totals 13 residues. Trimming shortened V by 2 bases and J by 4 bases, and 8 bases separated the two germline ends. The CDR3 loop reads CASSLTRVETQYF. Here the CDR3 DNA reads TGTGCCAGCAGCTTAACCAGGGTAGAGACCCAGTACTTC.

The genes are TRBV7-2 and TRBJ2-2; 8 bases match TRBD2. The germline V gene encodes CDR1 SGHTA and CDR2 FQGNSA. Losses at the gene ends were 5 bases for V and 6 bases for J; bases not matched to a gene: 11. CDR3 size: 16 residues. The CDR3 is CASSPGGGFQSGELFF. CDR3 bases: TGTGCCAGCAGCCCCGGCGGGGGGTTCCAATCCGGGGAGCTGTTTTTT.

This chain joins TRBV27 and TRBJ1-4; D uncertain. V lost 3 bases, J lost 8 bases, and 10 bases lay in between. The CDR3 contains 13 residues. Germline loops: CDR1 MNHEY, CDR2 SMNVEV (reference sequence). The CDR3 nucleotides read TGTGCCAGCAGTTTCTTGACACGGGAAAAACTGTTTTTT. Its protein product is CASSFLTREKLFF. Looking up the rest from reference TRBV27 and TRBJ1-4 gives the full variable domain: EAQVTQNPRYLITVTGKKLTVTCSQNMNHEYMSWYRQDPGLGLRQIYYSMNVEVTDKGDVPEGYKVSRKEKRNFPLILESPSPNQTSLYFCASSFLTREKLFFGSGTQLSVL.

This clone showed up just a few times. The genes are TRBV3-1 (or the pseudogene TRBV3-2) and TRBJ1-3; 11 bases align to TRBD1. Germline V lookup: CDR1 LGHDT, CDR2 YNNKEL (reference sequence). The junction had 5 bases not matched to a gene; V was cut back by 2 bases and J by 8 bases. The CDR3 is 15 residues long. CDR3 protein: CASSQPGQGEDTIYF. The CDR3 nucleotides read TGTGCCAGCAGCCAACCGGGACAGGGGGAGGACACCATATATTTT.

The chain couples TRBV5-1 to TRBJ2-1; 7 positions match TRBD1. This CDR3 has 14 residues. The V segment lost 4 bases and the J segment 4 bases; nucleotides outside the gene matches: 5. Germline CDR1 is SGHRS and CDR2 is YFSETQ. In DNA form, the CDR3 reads TGCGCCAGCAGCGGGGGACAGCAGTACAATGAGCAGTTCTTC. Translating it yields CASSGGQQYNEQFF.